This T cell receptor (beta chain) is drawn from a study of shared clonotypes between healthy human individuals. In replicate PCRs of sorted subsets, 150 to 200 ng DNA, about 30,000 T cell genomes, was used. Using immunoSEQ multiplex PCR, the repertoire was profiled, and TCRdb retains in-frame clones only, with some absent. The sample carries some 2 million clones, about 95% recorded once. CD45RO-negative, CCR7-selected cells formed the naive CD8 fraction, which excluded terminally differentiated effector memory CD45RA+ cells. Nashville, Tennessee was home to all donors, each a Caucasian adult. Remarks on this clone: The antigen remains undetermined.

Study results and caveats: With four donors compared, roughly 5% of naive CD4 clonotypes were shared. Only blood was sampled; tissue repertoires likely differ.

The sample comprised naive CD8+ T cells sorted from blood. This clonotype originated in a man younger than 35 in good health.

CDR3: CASSASGDYNEQFF. CDR3 nucleotides: TGTGCCAGCAGCGCTAGCGGGGATTACAATGAGCAGTTCTTC. The chain employs TRBV6-5 and TRBJ2-1; 9 bases align to TRBD2. From germline, CDR1 is MNHEY and CDR2 SVGAGI. Losses at the gene ends were 6 bases for V and 4 bases for J; bases not matched to a gene: 4. The CDR3 length is 14 residues.